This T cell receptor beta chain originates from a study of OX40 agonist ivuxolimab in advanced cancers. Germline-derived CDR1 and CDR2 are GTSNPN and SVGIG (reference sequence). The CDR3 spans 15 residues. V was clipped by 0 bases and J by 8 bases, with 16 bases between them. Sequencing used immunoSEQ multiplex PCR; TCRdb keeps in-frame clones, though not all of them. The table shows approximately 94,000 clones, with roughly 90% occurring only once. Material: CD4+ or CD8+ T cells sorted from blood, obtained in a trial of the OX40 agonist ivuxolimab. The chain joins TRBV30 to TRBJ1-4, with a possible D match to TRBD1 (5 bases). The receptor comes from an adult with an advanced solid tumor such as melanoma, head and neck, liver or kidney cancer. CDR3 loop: CAWSVLGQVGEKLFF. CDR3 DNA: TGTGCCTGGAGTGTATTGGGGCAGGTGGGCGAAAAACTGTTTTTT.